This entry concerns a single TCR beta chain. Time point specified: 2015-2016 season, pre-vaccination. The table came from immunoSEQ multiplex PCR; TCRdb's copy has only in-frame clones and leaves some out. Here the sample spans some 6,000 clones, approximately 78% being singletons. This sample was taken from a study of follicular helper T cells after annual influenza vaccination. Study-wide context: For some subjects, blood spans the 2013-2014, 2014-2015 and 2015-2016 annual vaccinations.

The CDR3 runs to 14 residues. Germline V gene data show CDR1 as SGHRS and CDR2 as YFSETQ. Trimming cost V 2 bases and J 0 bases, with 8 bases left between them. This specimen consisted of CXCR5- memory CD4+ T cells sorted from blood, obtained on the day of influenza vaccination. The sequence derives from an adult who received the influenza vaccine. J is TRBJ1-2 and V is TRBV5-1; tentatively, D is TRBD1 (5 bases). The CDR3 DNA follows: TGCGCCAGCAGCTTAACAGGCTCTAACTATGGCTACACCTTC. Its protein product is CASSLTGSNYGYTF.